These T cell receptor beta chains were read from a single sample in a study of shared clonotypes between healthy human individuals. Clones were read by immunoSEQ multiplex PCR, and TCRdb kept only the in-frame ones, dropping some. This sample carries just under 350,000 clones, less than 85% of them seen once, and the ten largest clones take 8% to 13%. Sequencing was done on a sample of memory CD4+ T cells sorted from blood. These receptors came from a man younger than 45 in good health. Each CDR3 is given with its conserved first and last residue. D genes are given only for firm matches. Clone size is stated in some rows and not others, as once, few, many or a class when expanded.

>NA|TRBV7-2|TRBD1|TRBJ2-7
CASSFGQGQGYEQYF
TGTGCCAGCAGCTTTGGACAGGGCCAGGGGTACGAGCAGTACTTC
>NA|TRBV7-2|NA|TRBJ1-5
CASNQGVNQPQHF
TGTGCCAGCAACCAGGGAGTTAATCAGCCCCAGCATTTT
>NA|TRBV9|TRBD2|TRBJ2-5
CASSVAGLAGGAGKETQYF
TGTGCCAGCAGCGTGGCGGGACTAGCGGGAGGGGCGGGAAAAGAGACCCAGTACTTC
>NA|TRBV7-9|NA|TRBJ2-1
CASRPSLGNYNEQFF
TGTGCCAGCAGACCCTCCCTCGGGAACTACAATGAGCAGTTCTTC
>NA|TRBV5-5|NA|TRBJ1-5
CASSREGNQPQHF
TGTGCCAGCAGCCGGGAGGGCAATCAGCCCCAGCATTTT
>many|TRBV2|TRBD1|TRBJ1-2
CASSESGQGAYTF
TGTGCCAGCAGTGAATCGGGACAGGGCGCCTACACCTTC
>NA|TRBV7-6|TRBD1|TRBJ1-1
CASSLEPPRRGQGAKMNTEAFF
TGTGCCAGCAGCTTAGAACCCCCCCGGAGGGGACAGGGGGCGAAAATGAACACTGAAGCTTTCTTT
>NA|TRBV9|NA|TRBJ1-3
CASSSGVTRANTIYF
TGTGCCAGCAGCTCAGGGGTCACAAGGGCCAACACCATATATTTT
>NA|TRBV27|TRBD2|TRBJ2-1
CASSLFFGTSENYNEQFF
TGTGCCAGCAGTTTATTTTTCGGGACTAGCGAAAACTACAATGAGCAGTTCTTC
>NA|TRBV28|TRBD2|TRBJ2-1
CASSLASGRVGYNEQFF
TGTGCCAGCAGTTTAGCTAGCGGGAGGGTTGGATACAATGAGCAGTTCTTC
>NA|TRBV7-2|TRBD2|TRBJ2-1
CASSLVAGESEQFF
TGTGCCAGCAGCTTAGTGGCGGGAGAGAGTGAGCAGTTCTTC
>NA|TRBV18|NA|TRBJ1-3
CASSGGPLSNTIYF
TGTGCCAGCTCAGGAGGACCCCTTAGCAACACCATATATTTT
>NA|TRBV5-6|TRBD1|TRBJ1-1
CASRGQGLGGVKAFF
TGTGCCAGCAGGGGACAGGGCCTAGGCGGGGTAAAAGCTTTCTTT
>NA|TRBV7-7|NA|TRBJ2-6
CASSTVMPQSRANVLTF
TGTGCCAGCAGCACCGTAATGCCACAAAGTCGGGCCAACGTCCTGACTTTC
>NA|TRBV18|TRBD1|TRBJ2-6
CASSPSLGQLVSGANVLTF
TGTGCCAGCTCACCAAGTTTGGGACAGCTTGTGTCTGGGGCCAACGTCCTGACTTTC
>few|TRBV27|NA|TRBJ2-7
CASSPGSTGLRYEQYF
TGTGCCAGCAGTCCCGGCTCCACAGGGTTAAGGTACGAGCAGTACTTC
>NA|TRBV18|NA|TRBJ1-1
CASSPRAEPPKSEAFF
TGTGCCAGCTCACCGAGGGCAGAGCCACCTAAATCCGAAGCTTTCTTT
>few|TRBV19|TRBD1|TRBJ2-1
CASRTGGVPYNEQFF
TGTGCCAGTAGGACAGGGGGTGTACCCTATAATGAGCAGTTCTTC
>NA|TRBV9|TRBD2|TRBJ2-1
CASSRVAGAPGNEQFF
TGTGCCAGCAGCAGAGTAGCGGGAGCCCCGGGGAATGAGCAGTTCTTC
>once|TRBV6-5|NA|TRBJ2-3
CASRPSGTDTQYF
TGTGCCAGCAGGCCTAGCGGCACAGATACGCAGTATTTT
>NA|TRBV7-9|NA|TRBJ1-3
CASSFPGLLSGNTIYF
TGTGCCAGCAGCTTCCCGGGACTGCTATCTGGAAACACCATATATTTT
>NA|TRBV7-2|TRBD2|TRBJ2-7
CASSSTSASGIREQYF
TGTGCCAGCAGCTCAACATCGGCTAGCGGGATTAGGGAGCAGTACTTC
>NA|TRBV7-8|NA|TRBJ1-2
CASSLRPPPESGYTF
TGTGCCAGCAGCTTACGACCGCCACCCGAGAGTGGCTACACCTTC
>NA|TRBV11-3|NA|TRBJ2-2
CASSLEGSDGELFF
TGTGCCAGCAGCTTAGAGGGGTCCGACGGGGAGCTGTTTTTT
>NA|TRBV5-1|NA|TRBJ2-1
CASSLIGDPWQFF
TGCGCCAGCAGCTTGATAGGTGACCCTTGGCAGTTCTTC
>NA|TRBV14|TRBD1|TRBJ2-1
CASSQALLGQANEQFF
TGTGCCAGCAGCCAAGCCCTGCTTGGACAGGCCAATGAGCAGTTCTTC
>NA|TRBV7-2|TRBD2|TRBJ2-3
CASSLVAASGSERDTQYF
TGTGCCAGCAGCTTAGTAGCGGCTAGCGGGAGCGAGAGGGATACGCAGTATTTT
>once|TRBV14|NA|TRBJ2-3
CASSAKYTQYF
TGTGCCAGCAGCGCCAAATACACGCAGTATTTT
>NA|TRBV25-1|NA|TRBJ2-5
CASSEWAGIFGETQYF
TGTGCCAGCAGTGAATGGGCGGGGATCTTTGGAGAGACCCAGTACTTC
>once|TRBV2|TRBD2|TRBJ2-5
CARASGLQETQYF
TGTGCCAGGGCTAGCGGGCTACAAGAGACCCAGTACTTC
>NA|TRBV7-9|TRBD1|TRBJ1-4
CASSADRGPEKLFF
TGTGCCAGCAGCGCCGACAGGGGGCCTGAAAAACTGTTTTTT
>once|TRBV7-9|NA|TRBJ1-1
CATASQGMNTEAFF
TGTGCCACCGCGTCTCAGGGGATGAACACTGAAGCTTTCTTT
>NA|TRBV19|NA|TRBJ2-2
CASRGVRANTGELFF
TGTGCCAGTAGGGGCGTACGGGCCAACACCGGGGAGCTGTTTTTT
>NA|TRBV5-1|TRBD2|TRBJ2-1
CASSSAGGSSNEQFF
TGCGCCAGCAGCTCAGCGGGAGGAAGTAGCAATGAGCAGTTCTTC
>NA|TRBV10-3|NA|TRBJ2-7
CAISESQGGSYEQYF
TGTGCCATCAGTGAGTCGCAAGGGGGGTCCTACGAGCAGTACTTC
>once|TRBV6-5|TRBD2|TRBJ2-7
CASRSDGLAPEQYF
TGTGCCAGCAGGTCAGACGGACTAGCGCCCGAGCAGTACTTC
>NA|TRBV5-1|NA|TRBJ2-5
CASSKHREETQYF
TGCGCCAGCAGCAAGCACCGGGAAGAGACCCAGTACTTC
>NA|TRBV9|TRBD2|TRBJ2-3
CASVLSGSEREGVTDTQYF
TGTGCCAGCGTCCTGTCCGGAAGTGAGCGGGAGGGAGTGACAGATACGCAGTATTTT
>NA|TRBV5-4|NA|TRBJ2-7
CASSLGVSEQYF
TGTGCCAGCAGCTTGGGAGTATCCGAGCAGTACTTC
>many|TRBV20-1|NA|TRBJ2-1
CSATHNEQFF
TGCAGTGCCACCCACAATGAGCAGTTCTTC
>NA|TRBV5-4|NA|TRBJ1-3
CASSFYGNTIYF
TGTGCCAGCAGCTTCTATGGAAACACCATATATTTT
>NA|TRBV7-9|NA|TRBJ1-1
CASSYRTGRGSNTEAFF
TGTGCCAGCAGCTACAGAACAGGGCGCGGGTCGAACACTGAAGCTTTCTTT
>NA|TRBV30|NA|TRBJ2-5
CAWSGGQRTQYF
TGTGCCTGGAGTGGTGGACAGAGGACCCAGTACTTC
>many|TRBV4-3|NA|TRBJ1-1
CASSQGLGTSGGLNTEAFF
TGCGCCAGCAGCCAAGGCCTCGGGACTTCTGGTGGGTTGAACACTGAAGCTTTCTTT
>NA|TRBV11-2|NA|TRBJ1-1
CASSLVVTLNTEAFF
TGTGCCAGCAGCTTAGTAGTGACCTTGAACACTGAAGCTTTCTTT
>few|TRBV2|NA|TRBJ1-4
CASLAKRGQLFF
TGTGCCAGCCTCGCCAAGCGTGGTCAACTGTTTTTT
>NA|TRBV30|NA|TRBJ1-2
CAWSGGQGYGYTF
TGTGCCTGGAGTGGAGGGCAGGGATATGGCTACACCTTC
>few|TRBV6-1|NA|TRBJ2-7
CASSEPPTGSPYEQYF
TGTGCCAGCAGTGAACCCCCCACGGGGAGTCCCTACGAGCAGTACTTC
>NA|TRBV10-3|TRBD1|TRBJ1-1
CAIGQGATRTEAFF
TGTGCCATAGGACAGGGGGCAACGAGGACTGAAGCTTTCTTT
>NA|TRBV9|NA|TRBJ2-3
CASSVIGARTDTQYF
TGTGCCAGCAGCGTAATCGGAGCTAGGACAGATACGCAGTATTTT
>few|TRBV7-9|TRBD1|TRBJ1-5
CASSSRGNQPQHF
TGTGCCAGCAGCTCCAGGGGGAATCAGCCCCAGCATTTT
>NA|TRBV7-9|TRBD1|TRBJ1-2
CASSPTGQGETNYGYTF
TGTGCCAGCAGTCCAACCGGACAGGGAGAGACTAACTATGGCTACACCTTC
>NA|TRBV5-1|TRBD1|TRBJ2-7
CASSLGMAGTGVEQYF
TGCGCCAGCAGCTTGGGAATGGCCGGGACAGGGGTCGAGCAGTACTTC
>once|TRBV5-4|NA|TRBJ1-2
CASSLNADYGYTF
TGTGCCAGCAGCTTGAACGCGGACTATGGCTACACCTTC